This T cell receptor beta chain was observed in a study of blood T cell repertoires in COVID-19. Study-wide background: Samples representing acute and convalescent COVID-19 were sourced from the United States, Italy and Spain. T cells, B-cell-depleted T cells, or PBMCs provided the cDNA or gDNA that served as material.

Unmatched junction bases numbered 4, after V lost 4 bases and J lost 6 bases. CDR1 and CDR2 from the germline V gene are SGHVS and FQNEAQ. There are 13 residues in the CDR3. Assay: immunoSEQ multiplex PCR; the TCRdb copy retains only in-frame clones and omits some. The sample records over 450,000 clones, roughly 87% being singletons. The receptor comes from a man aged 18 to 29 with COVID-19, enrolled during active disease. This sequence joins TRBV7-8 and TRBJ2-7; 9 bases are shared with TRBD1. Sequenced sample: peripheral blood. CDR3 DNA: TGTGCCAGCAGCTCGGACAGGGGCCGCGAGCAGTACTTC. Translation: CASSSDRGREQYF.